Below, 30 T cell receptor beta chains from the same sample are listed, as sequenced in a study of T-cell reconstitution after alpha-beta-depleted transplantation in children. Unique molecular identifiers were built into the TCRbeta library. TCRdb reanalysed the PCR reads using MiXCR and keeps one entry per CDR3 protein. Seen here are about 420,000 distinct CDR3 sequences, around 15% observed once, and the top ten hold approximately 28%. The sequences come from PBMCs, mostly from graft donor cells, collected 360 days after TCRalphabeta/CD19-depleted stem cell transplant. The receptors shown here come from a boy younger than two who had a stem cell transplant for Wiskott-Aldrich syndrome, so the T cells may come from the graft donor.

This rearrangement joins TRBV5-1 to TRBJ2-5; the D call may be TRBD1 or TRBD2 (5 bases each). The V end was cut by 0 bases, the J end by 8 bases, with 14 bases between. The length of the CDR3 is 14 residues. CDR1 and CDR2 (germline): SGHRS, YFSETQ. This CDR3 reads CASSLGAPGRTQYF. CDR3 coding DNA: TGCGCCAGCAGCTTGGGCGCGCCGGGACGAACCCAGTACTTC. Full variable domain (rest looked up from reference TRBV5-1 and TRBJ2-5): KAGVTQTPRYLIKTRGQQVTLSCSPISGHRSVSWYQQTPGQGLQFLFEYFSETQRNKGNFPGRFSGRQFSNSRSEMNVSTLELGDSALYLCASSLGAPGRTQYFGPGTRLLVL.

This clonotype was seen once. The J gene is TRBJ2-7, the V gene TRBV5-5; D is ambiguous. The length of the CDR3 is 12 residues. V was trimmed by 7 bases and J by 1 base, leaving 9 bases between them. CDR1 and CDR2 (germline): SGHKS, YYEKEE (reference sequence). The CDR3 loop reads CASFEQSYEQYF. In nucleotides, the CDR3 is TGTGCCAGCTTTGAACAGTCCTACGAGCAGTACTTC.

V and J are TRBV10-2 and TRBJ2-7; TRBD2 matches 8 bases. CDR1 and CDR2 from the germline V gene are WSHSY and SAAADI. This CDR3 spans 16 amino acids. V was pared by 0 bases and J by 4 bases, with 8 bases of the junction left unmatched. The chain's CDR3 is CASSESQGLVGYEQYF. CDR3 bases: TGCGCCAGCAGTGAGTCTCAGGGACTAGTCGGGTACGAGCAGTACTTC.

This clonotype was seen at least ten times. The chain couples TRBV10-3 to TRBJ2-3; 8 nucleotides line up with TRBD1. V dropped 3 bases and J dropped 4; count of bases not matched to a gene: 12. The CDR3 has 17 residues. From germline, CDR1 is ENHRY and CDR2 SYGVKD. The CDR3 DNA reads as TGTGCCATCAGTGAAAGACAGGGGTGGGATTCGGCAGATACGCAGTATTTT. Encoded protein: CAISERQGWDSADTQYF.

The CDR3 region is CASSPRVGGTEAFF. The CDR3 DNA follows: TGTGCCAGCAGTCCAAGGGTTGGAGGCACTGAAGCTTTCTTT. V usage is TRBV6-2 or TRBV6-3 and J usage is TRBJ1-1; D not certain. The germline V gene encodes CDR1 MNHEY and CDR2 SVGEGT. With 5 bases removed from V and 4 bases from J, the gap between germline ends came to 14 bases. CDR3 length: 14 amino acids.

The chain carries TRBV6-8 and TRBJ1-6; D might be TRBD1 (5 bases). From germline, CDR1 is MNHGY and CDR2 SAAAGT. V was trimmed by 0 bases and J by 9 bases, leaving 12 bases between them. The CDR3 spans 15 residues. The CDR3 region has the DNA TGTGCCAGCAGTTACTCCCGCAGGGAAGGTTCACCCCTCCACTTT. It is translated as CASSYSRREGSPLHF.

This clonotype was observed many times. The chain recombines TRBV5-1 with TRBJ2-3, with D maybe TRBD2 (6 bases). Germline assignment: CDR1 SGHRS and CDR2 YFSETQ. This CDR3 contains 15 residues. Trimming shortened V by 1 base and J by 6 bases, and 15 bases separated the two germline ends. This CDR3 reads CASSLIATAGDTQYF. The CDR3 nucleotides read TGCGCCAGCAGCTTGATCGCCACGGCGGGGGATACGCAGTATTTT.

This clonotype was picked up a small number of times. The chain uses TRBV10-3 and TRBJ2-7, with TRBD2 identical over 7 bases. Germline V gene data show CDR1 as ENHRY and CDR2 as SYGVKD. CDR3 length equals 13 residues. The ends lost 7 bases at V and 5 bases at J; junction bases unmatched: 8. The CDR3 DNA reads TGTGCCATCACTAGCGGTGCGCTGAACGAGCAGTACTTC. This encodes CAITSGALNEQYF.

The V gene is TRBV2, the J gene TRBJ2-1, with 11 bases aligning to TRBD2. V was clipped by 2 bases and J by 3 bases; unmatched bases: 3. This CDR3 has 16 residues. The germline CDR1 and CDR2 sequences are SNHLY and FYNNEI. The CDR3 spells CASSERLAGNYNEQFF. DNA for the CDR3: TGTGCCAGCAGTGAACGACTAGCGGGAAACTACAATGAGCAGTTCTTC.

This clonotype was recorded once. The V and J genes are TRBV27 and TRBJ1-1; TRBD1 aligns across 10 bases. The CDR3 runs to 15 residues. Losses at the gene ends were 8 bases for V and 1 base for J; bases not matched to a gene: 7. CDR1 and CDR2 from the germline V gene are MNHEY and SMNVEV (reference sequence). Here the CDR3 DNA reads TGTGCCAGCTCCTACGGGACAGGGGAGAACACTGAAGCTTTCTTT. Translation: CASSYGTGENTEAFF.

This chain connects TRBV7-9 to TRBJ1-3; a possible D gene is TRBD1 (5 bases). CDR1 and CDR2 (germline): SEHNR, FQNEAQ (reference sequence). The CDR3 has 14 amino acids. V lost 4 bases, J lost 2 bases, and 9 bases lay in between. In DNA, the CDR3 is TGTGCCAGCAGCTCCGCGGGGGCTGGAAACACCATATATTTT. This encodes CASSSAGAGNTIYF.

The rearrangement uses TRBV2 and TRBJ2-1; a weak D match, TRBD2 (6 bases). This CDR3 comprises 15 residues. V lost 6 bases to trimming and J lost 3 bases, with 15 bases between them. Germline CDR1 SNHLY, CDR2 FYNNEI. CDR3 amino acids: CASRYGSGDYNEQFF. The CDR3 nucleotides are TGTGCCAGCAGGTACGGGTCGGGGGACTACAATGAGCAGTTCTTC.

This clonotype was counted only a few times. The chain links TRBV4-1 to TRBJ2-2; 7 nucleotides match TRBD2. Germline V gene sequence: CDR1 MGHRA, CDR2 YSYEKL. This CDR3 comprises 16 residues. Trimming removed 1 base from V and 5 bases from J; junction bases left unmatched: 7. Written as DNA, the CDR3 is TGCGCCAGCAGCCAAGCCCCGGGACTACCAACCGGGGAGCTGTTTTTT. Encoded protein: CASSQAPGLPTGELFF.

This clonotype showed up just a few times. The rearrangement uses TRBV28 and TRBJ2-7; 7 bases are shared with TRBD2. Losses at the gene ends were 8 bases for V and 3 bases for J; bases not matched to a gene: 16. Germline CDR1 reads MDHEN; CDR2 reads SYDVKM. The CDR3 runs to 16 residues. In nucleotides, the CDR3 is TGTGCCAGCGGACAAGCGGGGCTTACTAGAGGCTACGAGCAGTACTTC. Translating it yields CASGQAGLTRGYEQYF.

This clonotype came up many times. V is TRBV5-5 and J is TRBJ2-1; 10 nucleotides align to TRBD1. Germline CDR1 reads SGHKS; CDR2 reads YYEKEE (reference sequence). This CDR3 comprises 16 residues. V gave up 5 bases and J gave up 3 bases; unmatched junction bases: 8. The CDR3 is CASRITGTGDYNEQFF. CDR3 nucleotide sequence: TGTGCCAGCAGAATAACCGGGACAGGGGACTACAATGAGCAGTTCTTC.

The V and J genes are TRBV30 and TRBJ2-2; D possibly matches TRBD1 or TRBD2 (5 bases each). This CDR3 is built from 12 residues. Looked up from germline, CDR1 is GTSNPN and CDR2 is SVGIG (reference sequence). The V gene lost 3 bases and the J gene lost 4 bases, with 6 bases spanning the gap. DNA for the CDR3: TGTGCCTGGAGGAGGGGCACCGGGGAGCTGTTTTTT. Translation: CAWRRGTGELFF.

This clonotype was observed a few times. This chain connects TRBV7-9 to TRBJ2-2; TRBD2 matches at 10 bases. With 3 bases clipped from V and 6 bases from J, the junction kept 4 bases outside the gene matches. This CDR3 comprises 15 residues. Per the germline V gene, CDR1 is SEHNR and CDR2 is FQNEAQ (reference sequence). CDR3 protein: CASSFVSGRSGELFF. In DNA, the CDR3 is TGTGCCAGCAGCTTTGTTAGCGGGAGGTCCGGGGAGCTGTTTTTT.

The CDR3: CASSRSGGPGNEQFF. CDR3 coding DNA: TGCGCCAGCAGCCGGAGCGGGGGGCCGGGAAATGAGCAGTTCTTC. The chain carries TRBV5-1 and TRBJ2-1, with 9 bases matching TRBD2. V trimming: 4 bases; J trimming: 7 bases; junction bases outside the gene matches: 9. This CDR3 contains 15 residues. Germline CDR1 SGHRS, CDR2 YFSETQ.

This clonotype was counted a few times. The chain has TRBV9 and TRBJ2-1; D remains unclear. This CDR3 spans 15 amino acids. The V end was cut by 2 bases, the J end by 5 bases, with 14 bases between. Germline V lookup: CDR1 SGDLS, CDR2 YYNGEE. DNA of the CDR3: TGTGCCAGCAGCGTCTTCCGGCCTGGGCACAATGAGCAGTTCTTC. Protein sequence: CASSVFRPGHNEQFF.

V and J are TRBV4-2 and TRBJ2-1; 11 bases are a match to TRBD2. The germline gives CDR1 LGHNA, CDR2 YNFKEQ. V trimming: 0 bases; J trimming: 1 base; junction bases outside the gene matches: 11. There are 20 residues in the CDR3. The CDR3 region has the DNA TGTGCCAGCAGCCAAGATGGGCTAGCGGGAGGCCTTGGATCCTACAATGAGCAGTTCTTC. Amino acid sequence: CASSQDGLAGGLGSYNEQFF.

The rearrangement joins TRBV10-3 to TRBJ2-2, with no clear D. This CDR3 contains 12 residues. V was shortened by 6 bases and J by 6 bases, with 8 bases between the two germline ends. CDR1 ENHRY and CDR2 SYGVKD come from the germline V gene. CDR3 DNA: TGTGCCATCAGCCGAGGTGCCGGGGAGCTGTTTTTT. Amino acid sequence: CAISRGAGELFF.

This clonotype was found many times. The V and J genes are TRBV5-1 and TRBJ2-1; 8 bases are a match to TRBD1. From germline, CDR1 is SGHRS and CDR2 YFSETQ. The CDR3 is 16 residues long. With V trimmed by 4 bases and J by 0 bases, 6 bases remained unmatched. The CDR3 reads CASSPWTGSSYNEQFF. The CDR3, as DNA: TGCGCCAGCAGCCCCTGGACAGGGAGCTCCTACAATGAGCAGTTCTTC.

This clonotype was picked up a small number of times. The CDR3 nucleotides read TGCGCCAGCAGCCACGGGAAACTAGCGGGAGTTGCGTCTTACAATGAGCAGTTCTTC. The encoded protein is CASSHGKLAGVASYNEQFF. The chain links TRBV5-1 to TRBJ2-1; 11 nucleotides agree with TRBD2. CDR1 is SGHRS and CDR2 is YFSETQ in the germline V gene. Losses at the gene ends were 4 bases for V and 4 bases for J; bases not matched to a gene: 16. This CDR3 comprises 19 residues.

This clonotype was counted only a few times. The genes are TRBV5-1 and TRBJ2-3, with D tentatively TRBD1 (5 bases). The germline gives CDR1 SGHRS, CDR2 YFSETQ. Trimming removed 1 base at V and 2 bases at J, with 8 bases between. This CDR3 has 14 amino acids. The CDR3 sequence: CASSLTGPTDTQYF. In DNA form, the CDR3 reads TGCGCCAGCAGCTTGACAGGCCCCACAGATACGCAGTATTTT.

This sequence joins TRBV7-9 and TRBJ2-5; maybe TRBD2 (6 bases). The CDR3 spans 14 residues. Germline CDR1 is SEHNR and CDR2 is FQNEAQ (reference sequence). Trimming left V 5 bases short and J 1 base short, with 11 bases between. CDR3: CASSEGRGQETQYF. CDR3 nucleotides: TGTGCCAGCAGCGAGGGGCGGGGCCAAGAGACCCAGTACTTC. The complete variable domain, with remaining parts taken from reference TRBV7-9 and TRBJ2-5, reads DTGVSQNPRHKITKRGQNVTFRCDPISEHNRLYWYRQTLGQGPEFLTYFQNEAQLEKSRLLSDRFSAERPKGSFSTLEIQRTEQGDSAMYLCASSEGRGQETQYFGPGTRLLVL.

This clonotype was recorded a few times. The CDR3 DNA reads as TGCAGTGTAGAAAAGGGACTAGCGGGAGGAGGAGATACGCAGTATTTT. The encoded protein is CSVEKGLAGGGDTQYF. V and J are TRBV20-1 and TRBJ2-3; 15 bases line up with TRBD2. V lost 7 bases, J lost 5 bases, and 10 bases stayed unmatched. The length of the CDR3 is 16 residues. In germline, CDR1 is DFQATT, CDR2 SNEGSKA (reference sequence).

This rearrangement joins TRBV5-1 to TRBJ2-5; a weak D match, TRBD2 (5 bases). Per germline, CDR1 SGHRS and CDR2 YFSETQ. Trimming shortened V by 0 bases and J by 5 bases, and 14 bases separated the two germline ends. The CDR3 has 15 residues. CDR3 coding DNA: TGCGCCAGCAGCTTGGAACACCCGGGGAAGGAGACCCAGTACTTC. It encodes CASSLEHPGKETQYF.

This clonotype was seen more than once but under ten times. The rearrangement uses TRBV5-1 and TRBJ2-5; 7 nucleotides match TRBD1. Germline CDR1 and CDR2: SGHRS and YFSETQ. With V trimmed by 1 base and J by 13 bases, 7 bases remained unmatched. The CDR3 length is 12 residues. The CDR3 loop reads CASSLTGVSWYF. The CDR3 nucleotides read TGCGCCAGCAGCTTGACAGGGGTTAGTTGGTACTTC.

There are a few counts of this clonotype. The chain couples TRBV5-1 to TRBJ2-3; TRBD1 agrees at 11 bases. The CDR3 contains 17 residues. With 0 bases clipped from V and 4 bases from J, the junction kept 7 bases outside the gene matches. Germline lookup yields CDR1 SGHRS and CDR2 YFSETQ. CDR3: CASSLGDRGSRADTQYF. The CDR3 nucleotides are TGCGCCAGCAGCTTGGGGGACAGGGGGTCCAGAGCAGATACGCAGTATTTT.

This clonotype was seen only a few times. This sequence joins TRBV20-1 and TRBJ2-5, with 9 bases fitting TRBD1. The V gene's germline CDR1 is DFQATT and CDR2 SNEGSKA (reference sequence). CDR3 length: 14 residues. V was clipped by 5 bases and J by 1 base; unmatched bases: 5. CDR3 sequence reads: CSASGTGIQETQYF. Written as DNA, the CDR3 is TGCAGTGCTTCCGGGACAGGGATCCAAGAGACCCAGTACTTC.